The present entry profiles one T cell receptor beta chain with its context. Its specificity is not known. Other DNA sequences in this specimen translate into the identical CDR3. The data were obtained in a study of shared clonotypes between healthy human individuals. Notes on the study in general: Sequencing of the sorted subsets was shown by rarefaction to be incomplete despite large depth. Larger richness was generally estimated for naive than memory subsets. Enrolling few donors narrowed the genetic and exposure-history diversity that was represented.

Sequencing used immunoSEQ multiplex PCR; TCRdb keeps in-frame clones, though not all of them. The sample carries over 850,000 clones, 75% to 80% recorded once. This CDR3 contains 12 residues. The germline CDR1 and CDR2 sequences are SEHNR and FQNEAQ (reference sequence). The ends lost 4 bases at V and 12 bases at J; junction bases unmatched: 5. What was sequenced was memory CD4+ T cells from PBMCs. Subset noted: CD45RA-negative fraction. The TCR was taken from a man aged 18 to 35 in good health. Some clones in this sample may be carry-over from other donors' samples. The chain recombines TRBV7-9 with TRBJ2-3, with 9 bases aligning to TRBD2. CDR3 loop: CASSYKREAQYF. For the CDR3, the DNA is TGTGCCAGCAGCTATAAGCGGGAGGCCCAGTATTTT.